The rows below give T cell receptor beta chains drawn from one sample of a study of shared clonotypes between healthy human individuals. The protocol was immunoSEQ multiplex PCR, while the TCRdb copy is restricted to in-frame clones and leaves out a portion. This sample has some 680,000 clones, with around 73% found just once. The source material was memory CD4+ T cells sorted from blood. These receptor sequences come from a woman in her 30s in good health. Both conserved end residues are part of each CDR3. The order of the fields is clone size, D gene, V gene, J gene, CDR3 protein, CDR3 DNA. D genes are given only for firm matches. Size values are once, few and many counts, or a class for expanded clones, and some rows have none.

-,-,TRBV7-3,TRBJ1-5,CASAQNTDQPQHF,TGTGCCAGTGCCCAGAACACAGATCAGCCCCAGCATTTT
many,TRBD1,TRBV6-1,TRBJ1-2,CASSETRDRYGYTF,TGTGCCAGCAGTGAAACCCGGGACAGATATGGCTACACCTTC
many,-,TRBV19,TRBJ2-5,CASSIGVGGLGETQYF,TGTGCCAGTAGTATAGGGGTCGGGGGGCTGGGAGAGACCCAGTACTTC
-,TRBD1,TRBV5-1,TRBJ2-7,CASSPGQSYEQYF,TGCGCCAGCAGCCCGGGACAGTCCTACGAGCAGTACTTC
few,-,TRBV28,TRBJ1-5,CASSPPDQPQHF,TGTGCCAGCAGCCCTCCAGATCAGCCCCAGCATTTT
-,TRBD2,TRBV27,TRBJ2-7,CASSSKLTSGISYEQYF,TGTGCCAGCAGTTCGAAACTGACTAGCGGGATCTCCTACGAGCAGTACTTC
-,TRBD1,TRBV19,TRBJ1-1,CASTRGDRGRNTEAFF,TGTGCCAGTACTCGTGGGGACAGGGGGAGGAACACTGAAGCTTTCTTT
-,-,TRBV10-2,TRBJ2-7,CASSLHRTTKGEQYF,TGCGCCAGCAGCCTACACAGGACTACCAAGGGGGAGCAGTACTTC
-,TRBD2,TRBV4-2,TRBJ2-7,CASKTGLAGGEQYF,TGTGCCAGCAAGACGGGACTAGCGGGAGGTGAGCAGTACTTC
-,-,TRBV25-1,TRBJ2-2,CASSELEKGLFF,TGTGCCAGCAGTGAACTAGAGAAGGGGCTGTTTTTT
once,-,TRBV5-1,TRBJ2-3,CASSLGQGFGMSTDTQYF,TGCGCCAGCAGCTTGGGGCAGGGTTTCGGGATGAGCACAGATACGCAGTATTTT
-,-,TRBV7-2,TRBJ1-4,CASSVQDSNEKLFF,TGTGCCAGCAGCGTCCAAGATTCTAATGAAAAACTGTTTTTT
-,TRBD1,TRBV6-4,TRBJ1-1,CASRRTGSTEAFF,TGTGCCAGCAGAAGGACAGGGTCCACTGAAGCTTTCTTT
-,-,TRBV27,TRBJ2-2,CASSTNTGELFF,TGTGCCAGCAGTACTAACACCGGGGAGCTGTTTTTT
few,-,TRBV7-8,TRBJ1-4,CASSLKRINEKLFF,TGTGCCAGCAGCTTAAAACGGATAAATGAAAAACTGTTTTTT
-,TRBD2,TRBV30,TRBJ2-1,CACSRGGEGEQFF,TGTGCCTGTTCCCGGGGAGGGGAGGGTGAGCAGTTCTTC
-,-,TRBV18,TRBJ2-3,CASSPLQQSRLLTDTQYF,TGTGCCAGCTCACCACTGCAACAGTCCCGTCTCCTCACAGATACGCAGTATTTT
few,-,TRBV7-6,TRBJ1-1,CASSQGQMYGRSNTEAFF,TGTGCCAGCAGCCAAGGCCAAATGTATGGACGGAGCAACACTGAAGCTTTCTTT
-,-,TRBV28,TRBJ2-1,CASSPSRQYNEQFF,TGTGCCAGCAGTCCCAGTCGACAGTACAATGAGCAGTTCTTC
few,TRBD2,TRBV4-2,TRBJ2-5,CASSQAPSGKDKETQYF,TGTGCCAGCAGCCAAGCCCCAAGCGGGAAGGACAAAGAGACCCAGTACTTC
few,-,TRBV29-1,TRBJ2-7,CSVEVPLLDEQYF,TGCAGCGTTGAAGTGCCCCTTCTGGACGAGCAGTACTTC
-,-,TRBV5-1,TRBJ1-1,CASSLGQEDTEAFF,TGCGCCAGCAGCTTGGGACAGGAGGACACTGAAGCTTTCTTT
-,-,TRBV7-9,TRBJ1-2,CASSSQGYGYTF,TGTGCCAGCAGCTCACAGGGCTATGGCTACACCTTC
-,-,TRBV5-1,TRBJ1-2,CASWALDGNYGYTF,TGCGCCAGCTGGGCCCTAGACGGGAACTATGGCTACACCTTC
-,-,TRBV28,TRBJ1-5,CASSFGGNQPQHF,TGTGCCAGCAGTTTCGGGGGAAATCAGCCCCAGCATTTT
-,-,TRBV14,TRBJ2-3,CASSQFRATQYF,TGTGCCAGCAGCCAATTCAGGGCTACGCAGTATTTT
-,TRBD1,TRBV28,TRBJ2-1,CASRGPGQGNEQFF,TGTGCCAGCAGGGGCCCGGGACAGGGCAATGAGCAGTTCTTC
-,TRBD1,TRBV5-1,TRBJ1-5,CASSLPGQGEPQHF,TGCGCCAGCAGCCTCCCGGGACAGGGTGAGCCCCAGCATTTT